This passage covers 11 T cell receptor beta chains from one sample sequenced in a study of T cell responses to AZD1222 COVID-19 vaccine. Data came from immunoSEQ multiplex PCR; TCRdb stores just in-frame clones and leaves some out. The sample carries 180,000 or so clones, over 90% recorded once. Sequences were derived from peripheral blood, sampled on day 0 of AZD1222 vaccination. Receptor source: an adult in good health.

A word on this clone: A junction boundary mismatches the germline segment, possibly from a read error. V is TRBV5-1 and J is TRBJ2-7, with D possibly matching TRBD1 (6 bases). Germline V gene sequence: CDR1 SGHRS, CDR2 YFSETQ. This CDR3 comprises 14 residues. The CDR3 loop reads CASRLDSFSYEQYF. The CDR3 DNA follows: TGCGCCAGCAGGTTGGACAGCTTCTCCTACGAGCAGTACTTC.

V is TRBV10-3 and J is TRBJ1-2; 7 bases agree with TRBD1. CDR1 and CDR2 (germline): ENHRY, SYGVKD. The CDR3 has 13 residues. Trimming at V came to 6 bases and at J to 4 bases, leaving 5 bases not matched to a gene. DNA of the CDR3: TGTGCCATCAGCCAGACAGGGTCCTATGGCTACACCTTC. This translates into CAISQTGSYGYTF.

CDR3 bases: TGTGCCAGCAGTGAAGGGACAGTGGGGGGAGAGACCCAGTACTTC. This encodes CASSEGTVGGETQYF. The chain is built from TRBV6-1 and TRBJ2-5, with D perhaps TRBD1 or TRBD2 (6 bases each). This CDR3 comprises 15 residues. Germline V gene data show CDR1 as MNHNS and CDR2 as SASEGT. Between the trimmed V and J ends, which lost 1 base and 4 bases, there was a span of 13 bases.

This clone was seen just once. This chain links TRBV5-1 with TRBJ2-7; D is ambiguous. Trimming cost V 0 bases and J 7 bases, with 11 bases left between them. Germline V gives CDR1 SGHRS, CDR2 YFSETQ. This CDR3 has 13 residues. The CDR3 bases are TGCGCCAGCAGCTTGGAGATGGTGGGGGAGCAGTACTTC. Encoded protein: CASSLEMVGEQYF.

The rearrangement joins TRBV5-1 to TRBJ1-4, with D maybe TRBD1 (6 bases). V gave up 1 base and J gave up 7 bases, with 11 bases separating them. The CDR3 runs 14 residues. CDR1 is SGHRS and CDR2 is YFSETQ in the germline V gene. The CDR3 sequence is CASSLFQGSEKLFF. CDR3 nucleotide sequence: TGCGCCAGCAGCTTGTTTCAGGGGAGTGAAAAACTGTTTTTT.

The chain employs TRBV14 and TRBJ1-4, with 11 nucleotides matching TRBD1. Germline CDR1 reads SGHDN; CDR2 reads FVKESK. The CDR3 is made up of 15 amino acids. The J segment lost 8 bases and the V segment lost 4 bases, leaving 6 bases of the junction unmatched. This CDR3 is CASSPWTGGPEKLFF. For the CDR3, the DNA is TGTGCCAGCAGCCCCTGGACAGGGGGCCCCGAAAAACTGTTTTTT.

This clone turned up a few times. V gene TRBV7-9 combines with J gene TRBJ1-1; D unresolved. V was shortened by 5 bases and J by 1 base, with 8 bases between the two germline ends. This CDR3 spans 13 amino acids. The germline V gene encodes CDR1 SEHNR and CDR2 FQNEAQ (reference sequence). The CDR3 DNA reads as TGTGCCAGCAGCCCGTCTGGGAACACTGAAGCTTTCTTT. Its translation: CASSPSGNTEAFF. Variable domain in full (rest from reference TRBV7-9 and TRBJ1-1): DTGVSQNPRHKITKRGQNVTFRCDPISEHNRLYWYRQTLGQGPEFLTYFQNEAQLEKSRLLSDRFSAERPKGSFSTLEIQRTEQGDSAMYLCASSPSGNTEAFFGQGTRLTVV.

The chain joins TRBV28 to TRBJ1-5; D unresolved. This CDR3 is built from 16 residues. Germline CDR1 and CDR2: MDHEN and SYDVKM. Trimming stripped 0 bases from V and 2 bases from J, with 11 bases between. CDR3 protein: CASSLWSSVGNQPQHF. CDR3 nucleotides: TGTGCCAGCAGTTTATGGTCATCAGTGGGCAATCAGCCCCAGCATTTT.

The chain links TRBV6-5 to TRBJ2-7, with 10 bases fitting TRBD2. The CDR3 spans 15 residues. Germline V CDR1 and CDR2: MNHEY, SVGAGI. Germline trimming cut 4 bases from V and 1 base from J; bases unmatched to any gene: 4. In DNA, the CDR3 is TGTGCCAGCAGTTCCTGGACTAGCGGTTCCTACGAGCAGTACTTC. It codes for CASSSWTSGSYEQYF.

The rearrangement uses TRBV4-1 and TRBJ2-2; 9 nucleotides agree with TRBD2. Germline V lookup: CDR1 MGHRA, CDR2 YSYEKL. Trimming at V came to 4 bases and at J to 7 bases, leaving 10 bases not matched to a gene. The CDR3 runs to 16 residues. CDR3 residues: CASSPRGGRDHGELFF. The CDR3 coding sequence is TGCGCCAGCAGCCCAAGAGGCGGGAGGGACCACGGGGAGCTGTTTTTT.

The chain couples TRBV5-6 to TRBJ2-7; TRBD2 is a possible D gene (6 bases). V gave up 0 bases and J gave up 3 bases, with 10 bases separating them. There are 14 residues in the CDR3. Looked up from germline, CDR1 is SGHDT and CDR2 is YYEEEE. Here the CDR3 DNA reads TGTGCCAGCAGCTTGGGCGGGGAAGGCTACGAGCAGTACTTC. This encodes CASSLGGEGYEQYF.